The 20 T cell receptor beta chains below come from one sample, sequenced in a study of human T cells and chemical hapten exposure. TCRdb reprocessed the RACE reads via MiXCR and lists one record per CDR3 protein. The sample includes tens of thousands of distinct CDR3 sequences, approximately 11% of them seen just once. Time point described: patch test 1, 2 weeks after DPC sensitization. Specified treatment: therapeutic diphenylcyclopropenone sensitization with weekly scalp DPC. RNA extraction used unfractionated whole blood as the source of total RNA. Here the sequenced sample was whole blood, taken in connection with sensitization to the hapten diphenylcyclopropenone (DPC). The source is a woman between 35 and 50 years old with alopecia areata. Some clones in this sample may be carry-over from other donors' samples.

This clonotype has at least ten counts. The chain recombines TRBV7-9 with TRBJ2-1; D might be TRBD1 (6 bases). The CDR3 is 14 amino acids. Trimming cost V 5 bases and J 2 bases, with 10 bases left between them. Germline V gene sequence: CDR1 SEHNR, CDR2 FQNEAQ (reference sequence). CDR3 region: CASSPGTTYNEQFF. CDR3 DNA: TGTGCCAGCAGCCCCGGGACAACCTACAATGAGCAGTTCTTC.

In its sample, this clonotype was seen a few times. This chain uses TRBV7-9 with TRBJ2-5, with D unresolved. Germline V gene data show CDR1 as SEHNR and CDR2 as FQNEAQ (reference sequence). The V gene lost 3 bases and the J gene lost 4 bases, with 9 bases spanning the gap. The CDR3 is 13 residues long. The CDR3 reads CASSFTAGETQYF. CDR3 DNA sequence: TGTGCCAGCAGCTTTACGGCTGGAGAGACCCAGTACTTC.

There are many counts of this clonotype. The V gene is TRBV12-3 or TRBV12-4, the J gene TRBJ1-5, with D unclear. Trimming took 3 bases from V and 1 from J, leaving 7 bases between them. This CDR3 region has 14 residues. The CDR3 is CASSFAGSNQPQHF. The DNA of the CDR3 is TGTGCCAGCAGTTTCGCGGGGAGCAATCAGCCCCAGCATTTT.

This clonotype was detected many times. This rearrangement joins TRBV20-1 to TRBJ2-7; TRBD1 aligns across 7 bases. CDR3 length: 14 residues. Losses at the gene ends were 6 bases for V and 0 bases for J; bases not matched to a gene: 8. Per germline, CDR1 DFQATT and CDR2 SNEGSKA (reference sequence). As DNA, the CDR3 is TGCAGTGCGCCGCGGACAGGCAGCTCCTACGAGCAGTACTTC. Amino acids: CSAPRTGSSYEQYF.

This clonotype has more than one count but fewer than ten. This chain links TRBV15 with TRBJ2-5; D gene unclear. The CDR3 totals 15 residues. Trimming left V 0 bases short and J 1 base short, with 9 bases between. Germline V gives CDR1 LNHNV, CDR2 YYDKDF (reference sequence). The CDR3 is CATSRDPQPQETQYF. The CDR3 region has the DNA TGTGCCACCAGCAGAGATCCCCAGCCCCAAGAGACCCAGTACTTC.

This clonotype appeared a few times. The V and J genes are TRBV20-1 and TRBJ2-1, with 8 bases identical to TRBD1. Germline CDR1 DFQATT, CDR2 SNEGSKA (reference sequence). This CDR3 is built from 14 residues. The DNA for the CDR3 is TGCAGCATCCAACAGGGGGTCTCCTACAATGAGCAGTTCTTC. It yields the protein CSIQQGVSYNEQFF.

CDR3 region: CSARGSGSRLDQIGELFF. CDR3 sequence (DNA): TGCAGTGCCCGGGGTAGCGGGAGCCGCCTCGACCAGATTGGGGAGCTGTTTTTT. The gene calls are TRBV20-1 and TRBJ2-2, with 9 bases matching TRBD2. Germline trimming cut 6 bases from V and 8 bases from J; bases unmatched to any gene: 22. The CDR3 covers 18 residues. The germline V gene encodes CDR1 DFQATT and CDR2 SNEGSKA (reference sequence).

This clonotype was picked up a small number of times. The chain links TRBV5-8 to TRBJ1-2; 7 bases are shared with TRBD1. Unmatched junction bases numbered 7, after V lost 1 base and J lost 4 bases. Germline V gene data show CDR1 as SGHTS and CDR2 as YDEGEE. This CDR3 is 15 amino acids long. The chain's CDR3 is CASSLPNRQGYGYTF. Here the CDR3 DNA reads TGTGCCAGCAGCTTGCCCAATCGACAGGGCTATGGCTACACCTTC.

This clonotype has just a few counts. The chain links TRBV29-1 to TRBJ2-1; D gene ambiguous. This CDR3 comprises 14 residues. Trimming left V 6 bases short and J 5 bases short, with 17 bases between. Germline V gene lookup returns CDR1 SQVTM and CDR2 ANQGSEA. The CDR3 DNA is TGCAGCGTCGCCGGACGGCCTGGGAACAATGAGCAGTTCTTC. Protein sequence: CSVAGRPGNNEQFF.

This chain joins TRBV9 and TRBJ1-4, with TRBD1 matching over 7 bases. The CDR3 totals 16 residues. Unmatched junction bases numbered 13, after V lost 4 bases and J lost 7 bases. The V gene's germline CDR1 is SGDLS and CDR2 YYNGEE. CDR3 sequence (DNA): TGTGCCAGCAGCCTAAGACAGGGAAATGGTCTTGAAAAACTGTTTTTT. Translating it yields CASSLRQGNGLEKLFF. The whole variable domain, remainder taken from reference TRBV9 and TRBJ1-4, is DSGVTQTPKHLITATGQRVTLRCSPRSGDLSVYWYQQSLDQGLQFLIQYYNGEERAKGNILERFSAQQFPDLHSELNLSSLELGDSALYFCASSLRQGNGLEKLFFGSGTQLSVL.

A few counts support this clonotype. CDR3 bases: TGCAGCGTTGGGACAGGGGTTGGCGAGCAGTACTTC. Translation gives CSVGTGVGEQYF. The V call is TRBV29-1, the J call TRBJ2-7, with 9 nucleotides matching TRBD1. With V trimmed by 4 bases and J by 6 bases, 4 bases remained unmatched. The germline gives CDR1 SQVTM, CDR2 ANQGSEA. The CDR3 contains 12 residues.

This clonotype was seen many times. The chain couples TRBV20-1 to TRBJ2-1, with TRBD2 identical over 7 bases. This CDR3 spans 18 amino acids. Trimming took 0 bases from V and 0 from J; bases not matched to a gene: 11. Germline assignment: CDR1 DFQATT and CDR2 SNEGSKA (reference sequence). The CDR3 loop reads CSARDPSGQGVSYNEQFF. CDR3 nucleotide sequence: TGCAGTGCTAGAGACCCTAGCGGTCAAGGGGTCTCCTACAATGAGCAGTTCTTC.

The table lists this clonotype with a few counts. This chain uses TRBV29-1 with TRBJ2-2, with unresolved D. V was cut by 7 bases and J by 0 bases, with 12 bases left in between. The CDR3 consists of 14 residues. From germline, CDR1 is SQVTM and CDR2 ANQGSEA. Here the CDR3 reads CSAGVLANTGELFF. The CDR3 DNA reads as TGCAGCGCTGGGGTCCTCGCGAACACCGGGGAGCTGTTTTTT.

This clonotype was counted ten times or more. This rearrangement joins TRBV6-1 to TRBJ1-6; D is undetermined. The V and J ends lost 7 bases and 7 bases respectively, with 11 bases between them. The CDR3 is made up of 13 amino acids. The V gene's germline CDR1 is MNHNS and CDR2 SASEGT. CDR3 bases: TGTGCCAGCATTGCACTGATCAATTCACCCCTCCACTTT. This sequence encodes CASIALINSPLHF.

This clonotype was counted many times. This sequence joins TRBV30 and TRBJ2-1; D possibly corresponds to TRBD1 (5 bases). Germline CDR1 GTSNPN, CDR2 SVGIG (reference sequence). This CDR3 comprises 12 residues. V dropped 7 bases and J dropped 8 bases, with 15 bases sitting between them. CDR3 loop: CAFRVQVDEQFF. Here the CDR3 DNA reads TGTGCCTTCAGGGTCCAGGTCGATGAGCAGTTCTTC.

The J gene is TRBJ2-3, the V gene TRBV7-9; 13 nucleotides align to TRBD2. The length of the CDR3 is 15 residues. From germline, CDR1 is SEHNR and CDR2 FQNEAQ (reference sequence). V lost 5 bases to trimming and J lost 3 bases; unmatched junction nucleotides: 2. CDR3: CASSQTSGRTDTQYF. CDR3 DNA sequence: TGTGCCAGCAGCCAGACTAGCGGGAGGACAGATACGCAGTATTTT.

The J gene is TRBJ2-3, the V gene TRBV6-2 or TRBV6-3; the D is unclear. The CDR3 covers 15 residues. Germline CDR1 is MNHEY and CDR2 is SVGEGT. Between the trimmed V and J ends, which lost 6 bases and 4 bases, there was a span of 17 bases. This chain's CDR3 is CASRTWATGPDTQYF. In DNA, the CDR3 is TGTGCCAGCAGAACGTGGGCCACCGGTCCAGATACGCAGTATTTT.

The genes are TRBV27 and TRBJ2-7, with D perhaps matching TRBD2 (5 bases). Trimming pared 5 bases from V and 2 bases from J, leaving 19 bases between. The CDR3 contains 16 residues. Germline CDR1 reads MNHEY; CDR2 reads SMNVEV (reference sequence). The CDR3: CASSPGPGTPTYEQYF. CDR3 DNA: TGTGCCAGCAGTCCCGGCCCGGGAACGCCAACCTACGAGCAGTACTTC.

This clonotype was detected a few times. The J gene is TRBJ2-1, the V gene TRBV12-3 or TRBV12-4; TRBD2 matches at 12 bases. This CDR3 contains 17 residues. After removal of 5 bases from V and 0 bases from J, the junction contained 5 bases not matched to a gene. CDR3 nucleotide sequence: TGTGCCAGCAGTCCCGGACTAGCGGGACGCTCCTACAATGAGCAGTTCTTC. Translating it yields CASSPGLAGRSYNEQFF.

This clonotype was detected many times. This chain uses TRBV14 with TRBJ2-3; 12 bases are a match to TRBD2. Germline trimming cut 4 bases from V and 0 bases from J; bases unmatched to any gene: 8. Germline V gene sequence: CDR1 SGHDN, CDR2 FVKESK. The CDR3 length is 18 residues. The CDR3 spells CASSPWTSGVASTDTQYF. The DNA of the CDR3 is TGTGCCAGCAGCCCCTGGACTAGCGGGGTTGCTAGCACAGATACGCAGTATTTT.